This section outlines one T cell receptor (beta chain) sequence together with its context. The antigen it binds to is not known. The input lacks base qualities; no much larger clone sits a single base away. The CDR3, from cysteine to phenylalanine, totals 15 residues. Left in the record is the CDR3 DNA by itself, 45 bases read in frame from the first base. V sheds 4 bases and J sheds 3 bases, leaving 14 bases between their ends. The germline V gene sets CDR1 to SGHDN and CDR2 to FVKESK. Library construction relied on the immunoSEQ multiplex PCR assay. In the original analysis: A statistical classification framework was developed to diagnose cytomegalovirus status using the catalog of TCR beta chain sequences. Drawn from immuneACCESS, this table holds only the in-frame rearrangements with V and J called that TCRdb kept. Clones are partly lost; checked studies trace under half to an unresolved V gene and leave the rest unexplained. The DNA was the basis for D and trimming; V, J and clone size are from that table. Counted in this sample were about 74,000 clones; about 95% of them appeared once. The ten largest clonotypes hold approximately 2% of the sample.

Donors formed part of the validation cohort, which comprised over a hundred subjects and was distinct from the first cohort of several hundred subjects. This sample stems from a study of cytomegalovirus exposure and HLA in healthy donors (dated by TCRdb to 2017 to 2019). Background on the whole study: According to a later analysis, one platform produced both the 110 or so validation repertoires and the 620 or so repertoires of the first cohort. The study aimed to test whether cataloging public T cell receptors could reveal signatures of past pathogen exposure. A separate validation cohort of 100 to 150 different subjects was used in addition to the approximately 610-subject first cohort. The study combined high-throughput TCR immunosequencing, statistical association of individual TCRs with disease status, and machine learning to predict cytomegalovirus infection status. General conclusions and limits of the study: Cytomegalovirus status was reported to be diagnosed by the classifier with high specificity and sensitivity in both the original and validation cohorts. Three of the identified cytomegalovirus-associated TCR beta chains were confirmed in vitro to be specific for cytomegalovirus antigens. A later analysis had no HLA typing for the validation cohort, so co-occurrence there was scored across all 120 or so repertoires. The study listed approximately 150 TCR beta chains as associated with cytomegalovirus. According to the authors, the approach could potentially be generalized to other disease states and immunological phenotypes. Across donors, most TCR sequences were observed very rarely, whereas some public TCRs were present in many individuals. A later analysis found that TCRs clustered in the first cohort also tended to co-occur in the roughly 120 validation repertoires, with about 94% of cluster scores above 0.

Recombination connected TRBV14 to TRBJ2-3; a weak D assignment points to TRBD2 (6 bases agree). The sequence was obtained from a woman younger than 35 in good health and CMV-seropositive. Sequencing input: PBMCs. This receptor carries the CDR3 CASSPRRVGTDTQYF. The DNA is as follows: TGTGCCAGCAGCCCAAGGAGGGTGGGTACAGATACGCAGTATTTT.